These 23 T cell receptor beta chains share one sample of origin, sequenced in a study of CD8 T cells in ankylosing spondylitis. MiXCR, applied by TCRdb to the 5' RACE reads, yields one record per CDR3 protein. The table records around 330,000 distinct CDR3 sequences, 9.5% to 13% of them present only once. The sample comprised blood, either unsorted or a sorted T cell fraction (not recorded which). Every receptor here comes from a female donor with ankylosing spondylitis or in good health (not recorded which).

This clonotype has a count of ten or more. This sequence joins TRBV6-1 and TRBJ1-5; 9 nucleotides match TRBD1. V shed 2 bases and J 6 bases; nucleotides not matched to a gene: 8. Per the germline V gene, CDR1 is MNHNS and CDR2 is SASEGT. This CDR3 has 16 residues. The CDR3: CASSESVGQGVQPQHF. The DNA for the CDR3 is TGTGCCAGCAGTGAAAGCGTGGGACAGGGTGTTCAGCCCCAGCATTTT.

A few counts support this clonotype. The chain employs TRBV19 and TRBJ1-5; TRBD1 aligns across 7 bases. Trimming cost V 8 bases and J 0 bases; bases outside gene matches: 7. The CDR3 length is 15 residues. Looked up from germline, CDR1 is LNHDA and CDR2 is SQIVND (reference sequence). The CDR3, as DNA: TGTGCCAGTCATACAGGGGCCCTTAGCAATCAGCCCCAGCATTTT. This encodes CASHTGALSNQPQHF.

Remarks on this clonotype: One end of the junction varies from germline; a read error may be responsible. J is TRBJ1-2 and V is TRBV18; TRBD1 agrees at 8 bases. The CDR3 extends over 15 amino acids. The germline V gene encodes CDR1 KGHSH and CDR2 LQKENI. The CDR3 loop is CVSSPTGGSHYGYTF. In DNA form, the CDR3 reads TGTGTCAGCTCACCTACAGGGGGATCCCACTATGGCTACACCTTC.

This clonotype appeared many times. The chain links TRBV5-1 to TRBJ2-1; tentatively, D is TRBD1 (5 bases). In germline, CDR1 is SGHRS, CDR2 YFSETQ. V was clipped by 0 bases and J by 2 bases, with 15 bases between them. CDR3 size: 17 residues. The CDR3 DNA sequence: TGCGCCAGCAGCTTGGTTCAGGGTGGCAGTGCCTACAATGAGCAGTTCTTC. Residues: CASSLVQGGSAYNEQFF.

This clonotype showed up many times. The chain combines TRBV12-3 or TRBV12-4 with TRBJ1-3; D is unresolved. This CDR3 has 13 amino acids. Deletions cut 5 bases from V and 7 bases from J, with 12 bases between. The CDR3 spells CASSPRSGNTIYF. The CDR3 nucleotides are TGTGCCAGCAGTCCGAGATCGGGGAACACCATATATTTT.

In its sample, this clonotype was seen many times. V usage is TRBV7-8 and J usage is TRBJ2-1; no clear D. This CDR3 has 12 amino acids. Between the trimmed V and J ends, which lost 5 bases and 9 bases, there was a span of 11 bases. Germline CDR1 reads SGHVS; CDR2 reads FQNEAQ. CDR3 protein: CASSLDLGEQFF. DNA for the CDR3: TGTGCCAGCAGCCTTGACCTTGGTGAGCAGTTCTTC.

In this sample, this clonotype turned up a few times. This sequence joins TRBV18 and TRBJ1-1, with a weak D call TRBD1 (6 bases). The CDR3 spans 15 residues. Germline V gives CDR1 KGHSH, CDR2 LQKENI. V lost 3 bases and J lost 4, with 15 bases in between. The DNA for the CDR3 is TGTGCCAGCTCACCCAAACAGGGCATGGGCACTGAAGCTTTCTTT. Amino acids: CASSPKQGMGTEAFF.

The genes are TRBV28 and TRBJ2-2; either TRBD1 or TRBD2 may supply D (5 bases each). V dropped 3 bases and J dropped 4 bases, with 15 bases sitting between them. This CDR3 is built from 16 residues. The germline CDR1 and CDR2 sequences are MDHEN and SYDVKM. CDR3 sequence reads: CASSFSRWGSTGELFF. The CDR3 bases are TGTGCCAGCAGTTTTTCCAGATGGGGGTCCACCGGGGAGCTGTTTTTT.

In its sample, this clonotype was seen many times. This chain connects TRBV12-3 or TRBV12-4 to TRBJ1-3, with D uncertain. Trimming stripped 6 bases from V and 1 base from J, with 10 bases between. The CDR3 loop spans 14 amino acids. The CDR3: CASSPLSSGNTIYF. The CDR3 nucleotides are TGTGCCAGCAGCCCACTAAGTTCTGGAAACACCATATATTTT.

This clonotype occurred many times. The chain recombines TRBV7-8 with TRBJ1-2, with unresolved D. This CDR3 spans 13 amino acids. CDR1 and CDR2 from the germline V gene are SGHVS and FQNEAQ. V dropped 1 base and J dropped 2 bases, with 5 bases sitting between them. CDR3 sequence: CASSLVPNYGYTF. In DNA, the CDR3 is TGTGCCAGCAGCTTAGTCCCCAACTATGGCTACACCTTC.

This clonotype was counted many times. The rearrangement uses TRBV5-1 and TRBJ2-7; either TRBD1 or TRBD2 may fit D (5 bases each). The CDR3 contains 14 residues. Germline lookup yields CDR1 SGHRS and CDR2 YFSETQ. Trimming removed 0 bases at V and 2 bases at J, with 9 bases between. The CDR3 region has the DNA TGCGCCAGCAGCTTGGGAGGGGCAACCTACGAGCAGTACTTC. Amino acid sequence: CASSLGGATYEQYF.

There are a few counts of this clonotype. The chain carries TRBV5-1 and TRBJ2-1, with 10 bases fitting TRBD2. The CDR3 is 15 amino acids. Germline-derived CDR1 and CDR2 are SGHRS and YFSETQ. The J segment lost 4 bases and the V segment lost 3 bases, leaving 4 bases of the junction unmatched. CDR3 amino acids: CASSSGTSEYNEQFF. The CDR3 bases are TGCGCCAGCAGCTCCGGGACTAGCGAATACAATGAGCAGTTCTTC.

V is TRBV6-1 and J is TRBJ2-5; tentatively, D is TRBD2 (7 bases). CDR3 length: 15 amino acids. The V gene lost 0 bases and the J gene lost 4 bases, with 12 bases spanning the gap. Germline CDR1 MNHNS, CDR2 SASEGT. Here the CDR3 reads CASSEAGGHVETQYF. The CDR3 DNA is TGTGCCAGCAGTGAAGCGGGGGGGCACGTAGAGACCCAGTACTTC.

The table lists this clonotype with a few counts. J is TRBJ2-5 and V is TRBV7-9; 9 bases agree with TRBD1. The CDR3 is 15 amino acids. After removal of 4 bases from V and 5 bases from J, the junction contained 8 bases not matched to a gene. Germline values: CDR1 SEHNR, CDR2 FQNEAQ (reference sequence). This chain's CDR3 is CASSSDRGYRETQYF. For the CDR3, the DNA is TGTGCCAGCAGCTCTGACAGGGGGTATCGGGAGACCCAGTACTTC.

Many counts were recorded for this clonotype. The chain couples TRBV7-8 to TRBJ2-1, with D possibly TRBD1 on 5 matching bases. CDR1 is SGHVS and CDR2 is FQNEAQ in the germline V gene. V was clipped by 6 bases and J by 6 bases, with 18 bases between them. The CDR3 totals 15 residues. CDR3 residues: CASRPNSRTPNEQFF. Here the CDR3 DNA reads TGTGCCAGCAGACCCAACTCCAGGACACCCAATGAGCAGTTCTTC. The variable domain in full, with the rest retrieved from reference TRBV7-8 and TRBJ2-1, is GAGVSQSPRYKVAKRGQDVALRCDPISGHVSLFWYQQALGQGPEFLTYFQNEAQLDKSGLPSDRFFAERPEGSVSTLKIQRTQQEDSAVYLCASRPNSRTPNEQFFGPGTRLTVL.

Many counts were recorded for this clonotype. This chain links TRBV20-1 with TRBJ2-2; no reliable D call. The germline V gene has CDR1 DFQATT and CDR2 SNEGSKA (reference sequence). The ends were cut back, 0 bases at V and 7 bases at J, with 6 bases in the middle. This CDR3 is 12 amino acids long. The CDR3 nucleotides are TGCAGTGCTAGAGATAAGGACGGGGAGCTGTTTTTT. Amino acid sequence: CSARDKDGELFF.

This clonotype was recorded at least ten times. V gene TRBV4-2 combines with J gene TRBJ2-1, with TRBD2 identical over 7 bases. Losses at the gene ends were 2 bases for V and 5 bases for J; bases not matched to a gene: 9. From germline, CDR1 is LGHNA and CDR2 YNFKEQ. CDR3 length: 16 residues. CDR3 amino acids: CASSQSPPLADNEQFF. DNA for the CDR3: TGTGCCAGCAGCCAATCCCCGCCCCTAGCGGACAATGAGCAGTTCTTC.

The chain joins TRBV5-1 to TRBJ2-2; 9 bases are shared with TRBD1. The germline gives CDR1 SGHRS, CDR2 YFSETQ. Trimming removed 6 bases from V and 6 bases from J; junction bases left unmatched: 9. The CDR3 consists of 15 residues. The CDR3, as DNA: TGCGCCAGCAAAGTAGGACAGGGGCTCTCCGGGGAGCTGTTTTTT. It specifies CASKVGQGLSGELFF.

This clonotype showed up just a few times. V and J are TRBV5-4 and TRBJ1-1, with D possibly being TRBD1 (6 bases). This CDR3 comprises 15 residues. The V end was cut by 4 bases, the J end by 1 base, with 14 bases between. Germline-derived CDR1 and CDR2 are SGHNT and YYREEE (reference sequence). CDR3 DNA sequence: TGTGCCAGCAGCCCGACGGACAGACCGAACACTGAAGCTTTCTTT. Its translation: CASSPTDRPNTEAFF. The full variable domain, rest sourced from reference TRBV5-4 and TRBJ1-1, is ETGVTQSPTHLIKTRGQQVTLRCSSQSGHNTVSWYQQALGQGPQFIFQYYREEENGRGNFPPRFSGLQFPNYSSELNVNALELDDSALYLCASSPTDRPNTEAFFGQGTRLTVV.

The CDR3 here is CASRSGTGGINEQFF. The CDR3 DNA follows: TGTGCCAGCAGATCCGGGACAGGGGGTATCAATGAGCAGTTCTTC. The rearrangement joins TRBV6-1 to TRBJ2-1; 11 bases match TRBD1. Per germline, CDR1 MNHNS and CDR2 SASEGT. After removal of 6 bases from V and 6 bases from J, the junction contained 7 bases not matched to a gene. This CDR3 contains 15 residues.

This clonotype was picked up many times. J is TRBJ2-7 and V is TRBV3-1, with D possibly matching TRBD1 (5 bases). V was clipped by 6 bases and J by 4 bases, with 10 bases between them. The CDR3 covers 12 residues. The V gene's germline CDR1 is LGHDT and CDR2 YNNKEL (reference sequence). CDR3 sequence reads: CASSQGGYEQYF. The CDR3 DNA reads as TGTGCCAGCAGTCAGGGTGGATACGAGCAGTACTTC.

The table lists this clonotype with many counts. The V call is TRBV20-1, the J call TRBJ1-2; D ambiguous. This CDR3 is built from 12 residues. The V gene's germline CDR1 is DFQATT and CDR2 SNEGSKA (reference sequence). V lost 2 bases to trimming and J lost 0 bases, with 4 bases between them. CDR3 residues: CSARPTNYGYTF. The CDR3, as DNA: TGCAGTGCTAGACCCACTAACTATGGCTACACCTTC.

In its sample, this clonotype was seen many times. This chain connects TRBV20-1 to TRBJ2-7, with TRBD2 as a possible D gene (5 bases). This CDR3 comprises 15 residues. Trimming took 0 bases from V and 0 from J, leaving 12 bases between them. CDR1 is DFQATT and CDR2 is SNEGSKA in the germline V gene (reference sequence). CDR3 in DNA: TGCAGTGCTAGAGAAATTGGCGGGTCCTCCTACGAGCAGTACTTC. Protein product: CSAREIGGSSYEQYF.